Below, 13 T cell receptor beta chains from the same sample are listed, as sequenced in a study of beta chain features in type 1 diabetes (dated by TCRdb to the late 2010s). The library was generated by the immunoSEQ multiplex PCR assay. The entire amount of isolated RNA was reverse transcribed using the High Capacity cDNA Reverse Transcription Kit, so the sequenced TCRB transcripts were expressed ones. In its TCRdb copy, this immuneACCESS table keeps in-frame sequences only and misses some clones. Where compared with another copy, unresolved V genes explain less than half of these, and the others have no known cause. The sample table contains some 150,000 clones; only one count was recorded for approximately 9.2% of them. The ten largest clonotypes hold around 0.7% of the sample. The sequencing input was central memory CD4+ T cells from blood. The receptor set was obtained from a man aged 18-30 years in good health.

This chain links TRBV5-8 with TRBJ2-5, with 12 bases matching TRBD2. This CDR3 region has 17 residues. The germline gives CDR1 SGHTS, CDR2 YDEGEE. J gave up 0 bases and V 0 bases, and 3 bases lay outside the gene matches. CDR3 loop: CASSLGTSGANQETQYF. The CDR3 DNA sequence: TGTGCCAGCAGCTTGGGGACTAGCGGGGCTAACCAAGAGACCCAGTACTTC.

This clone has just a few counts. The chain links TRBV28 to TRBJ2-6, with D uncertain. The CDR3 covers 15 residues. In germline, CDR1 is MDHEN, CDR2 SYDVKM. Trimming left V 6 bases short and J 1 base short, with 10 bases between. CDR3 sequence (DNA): TGTGCCAGCAGCACCTGGGCGTCTGGGGCCAACGTCCTGACTTTC. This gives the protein CASSTWASGANVLTF.

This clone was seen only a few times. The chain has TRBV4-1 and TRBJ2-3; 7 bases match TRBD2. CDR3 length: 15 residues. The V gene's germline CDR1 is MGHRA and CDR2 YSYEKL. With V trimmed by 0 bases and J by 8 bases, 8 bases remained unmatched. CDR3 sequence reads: CASSQEGGEWGTQYF. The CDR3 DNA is TGCGCCAGCAGCCAAGAGGGAGGGGAATGGGGTACGCAGTATTTT.

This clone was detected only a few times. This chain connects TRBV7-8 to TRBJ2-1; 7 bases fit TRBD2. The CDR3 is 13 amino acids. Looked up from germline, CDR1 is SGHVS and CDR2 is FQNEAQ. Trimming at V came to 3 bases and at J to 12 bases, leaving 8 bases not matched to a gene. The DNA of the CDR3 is TGTGCCAGCAGCTTCGGTGTTTGGGGGGGGCAGTTCTTC. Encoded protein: CASSFGVWGGQFF.

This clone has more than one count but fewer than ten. For the CDR3, the DNA is TGTGCCAGCAGCTTAGATCGGAGTGGTACCCAGTACTTC. It translates to CASSLDRSGTQYF. The chain recombines TRBV7-6 with TRBJ2-5; D is uncertain. The CDR3 runs 13 residues. Trimming cost V 1 base and J 8 bases, with 11 bases left between them. CDR1 is SGHVS and CDR2 is FNYEAQ in the germline V gene.

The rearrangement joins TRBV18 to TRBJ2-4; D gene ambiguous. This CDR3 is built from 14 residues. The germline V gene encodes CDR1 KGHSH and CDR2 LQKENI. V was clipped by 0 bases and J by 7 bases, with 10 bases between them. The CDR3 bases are TGTGCCAGCTCACCACCATCCATGAGGAACATTCAGTACTTC. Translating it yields CASSPPSMRNIQYF.

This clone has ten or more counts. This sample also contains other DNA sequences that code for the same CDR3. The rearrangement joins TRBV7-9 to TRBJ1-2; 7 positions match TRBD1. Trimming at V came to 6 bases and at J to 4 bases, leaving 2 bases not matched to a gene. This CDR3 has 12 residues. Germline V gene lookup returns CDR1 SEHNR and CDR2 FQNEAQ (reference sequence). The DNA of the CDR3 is TGTGCCAGCAGTCGGGACAGCTATGGCTACACCTTC. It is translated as CASSRDSYGYTF.

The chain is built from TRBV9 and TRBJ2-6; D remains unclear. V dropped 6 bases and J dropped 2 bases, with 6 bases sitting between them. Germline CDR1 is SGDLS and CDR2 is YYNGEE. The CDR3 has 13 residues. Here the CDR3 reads CASMRPGANVLTF. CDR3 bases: TGTGCCAGCATGCGTCCTGGGGCCAACGTCCTGACTTTC. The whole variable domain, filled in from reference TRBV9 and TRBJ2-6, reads DSGVTQTPKHLITATGQRVTLRCSPRSGDLSVYWYQQSLDQGLQFLIQYYNGEERAKGNILERFSAQQFPDLHSELNLSSLELGDSALYFCASMRPGANVLTFGAGSRLTVL.

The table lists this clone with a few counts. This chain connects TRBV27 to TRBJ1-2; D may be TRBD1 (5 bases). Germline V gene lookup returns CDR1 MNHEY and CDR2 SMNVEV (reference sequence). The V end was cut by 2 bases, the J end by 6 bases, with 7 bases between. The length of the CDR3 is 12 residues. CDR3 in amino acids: CASSLAGDGYTF. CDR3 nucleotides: TGTGCCAGCAGTTTAGCGGGGGATGGCTACACCTTC.

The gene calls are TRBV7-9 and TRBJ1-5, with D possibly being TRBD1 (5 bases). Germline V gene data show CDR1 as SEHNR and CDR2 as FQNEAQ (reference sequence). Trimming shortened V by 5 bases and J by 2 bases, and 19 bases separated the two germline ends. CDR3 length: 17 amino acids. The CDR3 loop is CASSPPPVPGGNQPQHF. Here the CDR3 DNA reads TGTGCCAGCAGCCCCCCCCCAGTCCCGGGGGGCAATCAGCCCCAGCATTTT.

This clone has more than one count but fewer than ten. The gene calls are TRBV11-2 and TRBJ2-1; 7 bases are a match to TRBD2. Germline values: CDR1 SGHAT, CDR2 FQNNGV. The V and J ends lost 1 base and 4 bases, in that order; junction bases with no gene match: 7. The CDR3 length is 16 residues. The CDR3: CASSLGGGGLYNEQFF. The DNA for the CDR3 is TGTGCCAGCAGCTTAGGGGGCGGGGGACTTTACAATGAGCAGTTCTTC.

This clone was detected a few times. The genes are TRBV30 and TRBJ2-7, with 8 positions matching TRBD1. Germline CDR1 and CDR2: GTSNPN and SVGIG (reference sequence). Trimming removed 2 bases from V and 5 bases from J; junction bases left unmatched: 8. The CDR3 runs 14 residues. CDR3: CAWSRRQGADEQYF. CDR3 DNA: TGTGCCTGGAGTAGACGCCAGGGGGCGGACGAGCAGTACTTC.

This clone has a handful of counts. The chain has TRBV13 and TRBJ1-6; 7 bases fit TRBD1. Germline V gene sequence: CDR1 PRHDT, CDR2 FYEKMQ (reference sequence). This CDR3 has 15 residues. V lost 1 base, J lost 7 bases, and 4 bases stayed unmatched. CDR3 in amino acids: CASSLVRDRNSPLHF. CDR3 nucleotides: TGTGCCAGCAGCTTAGTCCGGGACAGAAATTCACCCCTCCACTTT.